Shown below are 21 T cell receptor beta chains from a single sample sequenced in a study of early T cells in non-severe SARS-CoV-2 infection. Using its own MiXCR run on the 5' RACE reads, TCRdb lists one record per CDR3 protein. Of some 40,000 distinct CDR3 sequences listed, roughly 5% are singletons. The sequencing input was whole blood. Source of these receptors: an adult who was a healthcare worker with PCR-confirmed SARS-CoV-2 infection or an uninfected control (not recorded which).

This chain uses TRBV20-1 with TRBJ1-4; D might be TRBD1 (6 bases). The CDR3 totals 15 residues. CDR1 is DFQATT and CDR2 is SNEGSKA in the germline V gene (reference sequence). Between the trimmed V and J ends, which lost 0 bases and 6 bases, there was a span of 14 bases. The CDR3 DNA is TGCAGTGCTAGAGATGGGGGGCAGGCAGATGAAAAACTGTTTTTT. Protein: CSARDGGQADEKLFF.

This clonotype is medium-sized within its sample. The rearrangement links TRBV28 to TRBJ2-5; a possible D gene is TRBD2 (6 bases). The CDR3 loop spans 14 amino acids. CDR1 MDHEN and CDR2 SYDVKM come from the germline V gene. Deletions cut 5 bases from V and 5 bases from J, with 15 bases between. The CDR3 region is CASSPSFGGETQYF. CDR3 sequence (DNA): TGTGCCAGCAGTCCATCATTCGGAGGGGAGACCCAGTACTTC.

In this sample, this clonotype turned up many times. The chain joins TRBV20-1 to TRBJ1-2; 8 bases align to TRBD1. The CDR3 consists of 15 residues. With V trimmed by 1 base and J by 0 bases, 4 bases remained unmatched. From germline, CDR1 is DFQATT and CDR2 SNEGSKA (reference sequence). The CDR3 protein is CSARGQGASNYGYTF. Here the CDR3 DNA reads TGCAGTGCTAGAGGGCAGGGGGCTTCTAACTATGGCTACACCTTC.

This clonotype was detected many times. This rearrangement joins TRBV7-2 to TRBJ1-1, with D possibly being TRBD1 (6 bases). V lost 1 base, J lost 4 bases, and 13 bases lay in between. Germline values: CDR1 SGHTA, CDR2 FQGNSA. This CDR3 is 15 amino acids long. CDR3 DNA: TGTGCCAGCAGCTTAGTGTTAGGGGGTGGCACTGAAGCTTTCTTT. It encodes CASSLVLGGGTEAFF.

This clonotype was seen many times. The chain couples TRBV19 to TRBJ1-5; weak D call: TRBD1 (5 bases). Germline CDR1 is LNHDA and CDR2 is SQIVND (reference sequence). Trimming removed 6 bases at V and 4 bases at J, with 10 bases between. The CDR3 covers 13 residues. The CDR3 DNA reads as TGTGCCAGTAGCACCCGACAGAATCAGCCCCAGCATTTT. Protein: CASSTRQNQPQHF.

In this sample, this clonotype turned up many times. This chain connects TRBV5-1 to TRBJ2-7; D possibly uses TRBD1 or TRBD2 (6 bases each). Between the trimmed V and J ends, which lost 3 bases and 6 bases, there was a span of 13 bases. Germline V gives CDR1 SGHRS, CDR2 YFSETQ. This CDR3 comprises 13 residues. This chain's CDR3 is CASSWRQEGEQYF. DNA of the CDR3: TGCGCCAGCAGCTGGAGACAGGAGGGCGAGCAGTACTTC.

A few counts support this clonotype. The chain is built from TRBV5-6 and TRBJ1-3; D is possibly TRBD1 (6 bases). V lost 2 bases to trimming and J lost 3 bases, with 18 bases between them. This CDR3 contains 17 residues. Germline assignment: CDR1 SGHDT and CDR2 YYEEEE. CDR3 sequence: CASSLQGHGIFGNTIYF. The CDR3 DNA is TGTGCCAGCAGCTTACAGGGACATGGGATCTTTGGAAACACCATATATTTT.

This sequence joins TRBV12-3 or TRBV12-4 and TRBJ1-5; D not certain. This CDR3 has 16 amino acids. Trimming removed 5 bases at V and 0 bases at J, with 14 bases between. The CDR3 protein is CASSRTPSNSNQPQHF. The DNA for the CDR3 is TGTGCCAGCAGTCGCACACCCTCCAATAGCAATCAGCCCCAGCATTTT.

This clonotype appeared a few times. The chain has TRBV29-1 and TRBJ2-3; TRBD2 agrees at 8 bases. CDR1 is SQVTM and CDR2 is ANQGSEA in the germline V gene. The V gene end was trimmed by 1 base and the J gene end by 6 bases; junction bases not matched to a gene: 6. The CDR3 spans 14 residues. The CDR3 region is CSVEAAGGRDTQYF. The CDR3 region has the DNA TGCAGCGTTGAAGCTGCGGGGGGCCGGGATACGCAGTATTTT.

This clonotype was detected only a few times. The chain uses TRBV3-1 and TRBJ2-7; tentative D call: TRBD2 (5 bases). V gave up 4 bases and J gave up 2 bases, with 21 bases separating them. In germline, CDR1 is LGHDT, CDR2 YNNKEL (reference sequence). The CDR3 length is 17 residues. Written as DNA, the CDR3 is TGTGCCAGCAGCCTGGGCGGGTCCGCCCGAACAACCTACGAGCAGTACTTC. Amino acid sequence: CASSLGGSARTTYEQYF.

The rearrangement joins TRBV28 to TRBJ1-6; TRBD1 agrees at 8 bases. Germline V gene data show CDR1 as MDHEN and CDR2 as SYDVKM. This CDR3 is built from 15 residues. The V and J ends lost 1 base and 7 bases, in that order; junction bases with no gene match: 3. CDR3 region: CASSLSGQGNSPLHF. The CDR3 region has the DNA TGTGCCAGCAGTTTATCAGGACAGGGAAATTCACCCCTCCACTTT.

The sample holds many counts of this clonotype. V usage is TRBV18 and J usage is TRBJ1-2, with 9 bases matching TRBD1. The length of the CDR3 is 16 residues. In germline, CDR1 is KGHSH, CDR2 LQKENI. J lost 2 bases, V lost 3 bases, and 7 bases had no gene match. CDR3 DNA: TGTGCCAGCTCACCGACCCCCGGACAGGGGAACTATGGCTACACCTTC. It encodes CASSPTPGQGNYGYTF.

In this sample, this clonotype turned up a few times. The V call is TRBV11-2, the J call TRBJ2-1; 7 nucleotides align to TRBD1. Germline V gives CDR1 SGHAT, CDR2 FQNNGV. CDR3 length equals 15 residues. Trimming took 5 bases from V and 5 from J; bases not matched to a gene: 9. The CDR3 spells CASSRDREVNNEQFF. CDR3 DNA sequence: TGTGCCAGCAGCCGCGACAGGGAAGTTAACAATGAGCAGTTCTTC.

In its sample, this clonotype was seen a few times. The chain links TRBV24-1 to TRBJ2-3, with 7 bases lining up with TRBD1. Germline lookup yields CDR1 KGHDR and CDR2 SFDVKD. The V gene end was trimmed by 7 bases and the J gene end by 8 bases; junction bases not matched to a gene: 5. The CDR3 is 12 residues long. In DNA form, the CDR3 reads TGTGCCACCAGGGGACAGCTTTCTACGCAGTATTTT. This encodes CATRGQLSTQYF.

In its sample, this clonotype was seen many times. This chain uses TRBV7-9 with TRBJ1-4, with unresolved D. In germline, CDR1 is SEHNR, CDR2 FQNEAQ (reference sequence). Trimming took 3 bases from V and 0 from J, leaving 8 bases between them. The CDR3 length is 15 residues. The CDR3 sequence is CASSFTAATNEKLFF. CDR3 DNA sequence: TGTGCCAGCAGCTTTACAGCCGCAACTAATGAAAAACTGTTTTTT.

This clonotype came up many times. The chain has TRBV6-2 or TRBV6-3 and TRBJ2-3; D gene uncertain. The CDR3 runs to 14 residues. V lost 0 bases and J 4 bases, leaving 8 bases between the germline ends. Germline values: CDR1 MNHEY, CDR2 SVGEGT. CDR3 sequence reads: CASSYSRLSDTQYF. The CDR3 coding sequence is TGTGCCAGCAGTTACTCTCGACTCTCAGATACGCAGTATTTT.

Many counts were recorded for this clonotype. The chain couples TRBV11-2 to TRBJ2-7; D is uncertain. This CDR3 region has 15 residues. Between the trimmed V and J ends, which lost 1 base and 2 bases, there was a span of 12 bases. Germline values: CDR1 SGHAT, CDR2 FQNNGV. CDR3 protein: CASSLAGGGAYEQYF. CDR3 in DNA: TGTGCCAGCAGCTTAGCGGGTGGCGGAGCCTACGAGCAGTACTTC.

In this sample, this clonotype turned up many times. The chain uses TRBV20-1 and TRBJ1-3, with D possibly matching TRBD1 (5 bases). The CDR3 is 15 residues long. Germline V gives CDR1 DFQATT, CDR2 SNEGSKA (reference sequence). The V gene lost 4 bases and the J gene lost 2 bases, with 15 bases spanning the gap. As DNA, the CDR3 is TGCAGTGCTAATTCCGGGGGACCGCCTGGAAACACCATATATTTT. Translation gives CSANSGGPPGNTIYF.

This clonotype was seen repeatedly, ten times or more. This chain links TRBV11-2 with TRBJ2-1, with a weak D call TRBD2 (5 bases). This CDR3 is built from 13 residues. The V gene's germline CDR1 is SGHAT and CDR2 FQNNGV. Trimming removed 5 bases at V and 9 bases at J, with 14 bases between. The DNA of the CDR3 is TGTGCCAGCAGCCAAATCCGGGAAAGTGAGCAGTTCTTC. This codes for CASSQIRESEQFF.

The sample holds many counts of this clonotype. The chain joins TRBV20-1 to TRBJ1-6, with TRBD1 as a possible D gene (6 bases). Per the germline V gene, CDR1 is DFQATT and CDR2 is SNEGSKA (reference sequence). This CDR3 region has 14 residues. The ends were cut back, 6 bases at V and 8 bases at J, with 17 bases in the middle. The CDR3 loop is CSASRGHAYSPLHF. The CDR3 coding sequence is TGCAGTGCATCCCGGGGACATGCTTATTCACCCCTCCACTTT.

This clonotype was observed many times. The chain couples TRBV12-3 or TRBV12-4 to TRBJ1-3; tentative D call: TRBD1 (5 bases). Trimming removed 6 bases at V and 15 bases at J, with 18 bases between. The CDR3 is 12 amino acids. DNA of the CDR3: TGTGCCAGCAGGGCGCGGGGGTCAGAAGCATATTTT. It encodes CASRARGSEAYF.